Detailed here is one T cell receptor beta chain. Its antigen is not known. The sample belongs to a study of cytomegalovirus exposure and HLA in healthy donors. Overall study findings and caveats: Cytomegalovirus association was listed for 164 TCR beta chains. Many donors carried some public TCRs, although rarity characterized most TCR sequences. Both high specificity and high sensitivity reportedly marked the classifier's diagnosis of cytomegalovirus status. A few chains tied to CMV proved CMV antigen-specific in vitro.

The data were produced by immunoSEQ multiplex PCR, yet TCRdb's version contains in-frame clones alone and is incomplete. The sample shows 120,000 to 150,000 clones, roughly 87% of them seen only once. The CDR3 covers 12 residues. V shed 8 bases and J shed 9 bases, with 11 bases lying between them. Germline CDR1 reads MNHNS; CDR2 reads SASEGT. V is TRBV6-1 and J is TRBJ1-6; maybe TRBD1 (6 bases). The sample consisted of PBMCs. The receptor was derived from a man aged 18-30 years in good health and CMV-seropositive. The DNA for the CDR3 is TGTGCCAGCCAGGACAGTCTTTCACCCCTCCACTTT. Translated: CASQDSLSPLHF.